This record looks at one T cell receptor (beta chain) sequence and its context. This sample is drawn from a study of blood T cell repertoires in COVID-19. At the level of the study: The study drew acute and convalescent COVID-19 samples from the United States, Italy and Spain. PBMCs, B-cell-depleted T cells, or T cells were the source of the cDNA or gDNA that made up the material.

Germline V lookup: CDR1 MNHEY, CDR2 SMNVEV (reference sequence). CDR3 length equals 15 residues. V lost 5 bases, J lost 11 bases, and 11 bases stayed unmatched. Libraries were prepared by immunoSEQ multiplex PCR; TCRdb keeps only in-frame clonotypes and omits some of them. The sample has some 90,000 clones; roughly 85% are singletons. The sequenced material came from peripheral blood. This rearrangement joins TRBV27 to TRBJ2-1, with TRBD2 matching 11 bases. The origin of this receptor is a human donor in a cohort sampled during active COVID-19. CDR3 protein: CASSPSGTSGFKQFF. For the CDR3, the DNA is TGTGCCAGCAGTCCATCCGGGACTAGCGGATTCAAGCAGTTCTTC.